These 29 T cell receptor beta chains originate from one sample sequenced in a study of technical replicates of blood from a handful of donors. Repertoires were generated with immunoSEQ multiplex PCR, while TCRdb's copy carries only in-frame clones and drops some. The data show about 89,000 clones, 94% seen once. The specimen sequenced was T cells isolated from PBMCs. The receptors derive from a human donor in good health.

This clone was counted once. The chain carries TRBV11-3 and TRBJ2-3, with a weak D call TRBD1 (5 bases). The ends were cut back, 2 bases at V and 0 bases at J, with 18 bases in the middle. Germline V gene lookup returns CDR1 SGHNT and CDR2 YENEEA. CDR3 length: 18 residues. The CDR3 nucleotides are TGTGCCAGCAGCTTAAATATGCCATTCAGGGCTAGCACAGATACGCAGTATTTT. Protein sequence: CASSLNMPFRASTDTQYF. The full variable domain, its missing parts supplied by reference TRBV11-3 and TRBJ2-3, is EAGVVQSPRYKIIEKKQPVAFWCNPISGHNTLYWYLQNLGQGPELLIRYENEEAVDDSQLPKDRFSAERLKGVDSTLKIQPAELGDSAVYLCASSLNMPFRASTDTQYFGPGTRLTVL.

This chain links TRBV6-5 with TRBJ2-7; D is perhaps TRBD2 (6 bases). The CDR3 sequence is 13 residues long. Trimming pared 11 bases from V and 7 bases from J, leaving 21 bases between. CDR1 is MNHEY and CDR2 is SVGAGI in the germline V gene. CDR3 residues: CACRGRSSREQYF. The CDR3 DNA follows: TGTGCCTGCCGGGGGAGGTCCTCGAGGGAGCAGTACTTC.

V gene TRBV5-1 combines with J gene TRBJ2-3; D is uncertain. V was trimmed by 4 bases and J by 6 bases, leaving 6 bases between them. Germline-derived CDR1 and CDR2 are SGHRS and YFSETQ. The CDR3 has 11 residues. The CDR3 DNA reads TGCGCCAGCAGCCCCGGGGATACGCAGTATTTT. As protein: CASSPGDTQYF.

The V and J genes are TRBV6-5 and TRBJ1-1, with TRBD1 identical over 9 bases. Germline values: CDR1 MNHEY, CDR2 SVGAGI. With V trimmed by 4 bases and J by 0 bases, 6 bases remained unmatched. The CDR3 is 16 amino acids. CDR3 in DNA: TGTGCCAGCAGTTCGGGACAGGGTGCCATGAACACTGAAGCTTTCTTT. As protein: CASSSGQGAMNTEAFF.

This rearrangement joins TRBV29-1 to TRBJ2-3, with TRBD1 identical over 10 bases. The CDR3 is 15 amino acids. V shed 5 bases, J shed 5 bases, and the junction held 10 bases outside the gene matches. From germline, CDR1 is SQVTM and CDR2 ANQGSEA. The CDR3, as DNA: TGCAGCGTTATCCCCCGGGACAGGGGTGGAGATACGCAGTATTTT. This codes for CSVIPRDRGGDTQYF.

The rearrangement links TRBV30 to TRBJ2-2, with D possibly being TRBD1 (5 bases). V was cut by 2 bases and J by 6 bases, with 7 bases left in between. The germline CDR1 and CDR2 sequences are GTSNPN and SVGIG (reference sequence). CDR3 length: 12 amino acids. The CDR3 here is CAWSQGSGELFF. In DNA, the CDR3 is TGTGCCTGGAGTCAGGGTTCCGGGGAGCTGTTTTTT.

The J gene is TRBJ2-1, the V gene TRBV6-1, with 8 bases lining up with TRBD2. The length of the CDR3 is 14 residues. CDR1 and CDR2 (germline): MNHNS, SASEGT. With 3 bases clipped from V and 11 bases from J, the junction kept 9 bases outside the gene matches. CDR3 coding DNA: TGTGCCAGCAGTGAGATGAGCGGGGGACGAAAGCAGTTCTTC. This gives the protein CASSEMSGGRKQFF.

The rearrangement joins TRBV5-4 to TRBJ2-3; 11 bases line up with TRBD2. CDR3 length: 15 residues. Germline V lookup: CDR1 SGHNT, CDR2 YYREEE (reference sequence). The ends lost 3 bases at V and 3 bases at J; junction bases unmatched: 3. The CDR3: CASSYTSGGTDTQYF. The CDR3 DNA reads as TGTGCCAGCAGCTACACTAGCGGGGGAACAGATACGCAGTATTTT.

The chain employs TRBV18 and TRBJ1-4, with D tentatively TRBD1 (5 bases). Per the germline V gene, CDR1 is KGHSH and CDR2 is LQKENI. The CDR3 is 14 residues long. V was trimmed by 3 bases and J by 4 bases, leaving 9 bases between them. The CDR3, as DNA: TGTGCCAGCTCACCTCCGGGACTTAATGAAAAACTGTTTTTT. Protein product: CASSPPGLNEKLFF. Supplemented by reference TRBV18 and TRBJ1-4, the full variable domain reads NAGVMQNPRHLVRRRGQEARLRCSPMKGHSHVYWYRQLPEEGLKFMVYLQKENIIDESGMPKERFSAEFPKEGPSILRIQQVVRGDSAAYFCASSPPGLNEKLFFGSGTQLSVL.

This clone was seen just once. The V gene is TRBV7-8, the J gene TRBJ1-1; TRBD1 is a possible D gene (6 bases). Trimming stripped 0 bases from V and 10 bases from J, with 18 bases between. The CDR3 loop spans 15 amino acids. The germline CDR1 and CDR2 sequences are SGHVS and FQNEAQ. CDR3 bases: TGTGCCAGCAGCTTAGCCTTCACAGGGAATGAGGGAGCTTTCTTT. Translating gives CASSLAFTGNEGAFF. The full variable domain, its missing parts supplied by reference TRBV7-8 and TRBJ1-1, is GAGVSQSPRYKVAKRGQDVALRCDPISGHVSLFWYQQALGQGPEFLTYFQNEAQLDKSGLPSDRFFAERPEGSVSTLKIQRTQQEDSAVYLCASSLAFTGNEGAFFGQGTRLTVV.

The CDR3 DNA follows: TGCGCCAGCAGCGGGGGACTGGCCCCCCGCTACAATGAGCAGTTCTTC. Translated: CASSGGLAPRYNEQFF. The chain has TRBV5-1 and TRBJ2-1; D possibly corresponds to TRBD2 (6 bases). This CDR3 region has 16 residues. The V end was cut by 4 bases, the J end by 3 bases, with 17 bases between. Germline-derived CDR1 and CDR2 are SGHRS and YFSETQ.

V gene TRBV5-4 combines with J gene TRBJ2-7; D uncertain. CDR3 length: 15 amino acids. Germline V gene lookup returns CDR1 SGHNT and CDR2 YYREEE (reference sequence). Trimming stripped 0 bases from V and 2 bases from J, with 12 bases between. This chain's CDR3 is CASSLGPPGTYEQYF. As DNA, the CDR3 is TGTGCCAGCAGCTTGGGCCCTCCGGGTACCTACGAGCAGTACTTC. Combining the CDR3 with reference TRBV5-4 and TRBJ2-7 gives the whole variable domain ETGVTQSPTHLIKTRGQQVTLRCSSQSGHNTVSWYQQALGQGPQFIFQYYREEENGRGNFPPRFSGLQFPNYSSELNVNALELDDSALYLCASSLGPPGTYEQYFGPGTRLTVT.

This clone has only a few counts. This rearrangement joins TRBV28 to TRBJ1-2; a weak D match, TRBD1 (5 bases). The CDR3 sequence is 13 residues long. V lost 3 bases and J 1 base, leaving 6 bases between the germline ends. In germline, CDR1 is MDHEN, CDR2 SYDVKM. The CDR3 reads CASSLGGNYGYTF. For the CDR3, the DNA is TGTGCCAGCAGTTTGGGGGGTAACTATGGCTACACCTTC.

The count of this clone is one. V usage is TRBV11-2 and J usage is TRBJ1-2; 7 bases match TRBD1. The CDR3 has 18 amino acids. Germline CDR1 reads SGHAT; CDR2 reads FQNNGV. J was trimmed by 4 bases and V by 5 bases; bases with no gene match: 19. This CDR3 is CASSPPDRWGEAVYGYTF. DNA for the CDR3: TGTGCCAGCAGCCCTCCGGACAGGTGGGGAGAGGCAGTCTATGGCTACACCTTC. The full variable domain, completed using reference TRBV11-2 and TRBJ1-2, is EAGVAQSPRYKIIEKRQSVAFWCNPISGHATLYWYQQILGQGPKLLIQFQNNGVVDDSQLPKDRFSAERLKGVDSTLKIQPAKLEDSAVYLCASSPPDRWGEAVYGYTFGSGTRLTVV.

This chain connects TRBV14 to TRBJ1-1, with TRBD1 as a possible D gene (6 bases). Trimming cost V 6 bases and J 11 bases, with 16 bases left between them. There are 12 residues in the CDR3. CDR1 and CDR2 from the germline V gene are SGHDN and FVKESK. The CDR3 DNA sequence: TGTGCCAGCAGTACAACAGGGAAAGTCGCTTTCTTT. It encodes CASSTTGKVAFF.

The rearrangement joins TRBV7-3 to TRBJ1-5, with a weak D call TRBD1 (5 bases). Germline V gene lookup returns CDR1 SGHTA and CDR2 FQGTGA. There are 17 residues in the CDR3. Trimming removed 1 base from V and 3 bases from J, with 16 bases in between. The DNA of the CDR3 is TGTGCCAGCAGCTTAATCCGTGTTTGGGGGGACAATCAGCCCCAGCATTTT. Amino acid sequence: CASSLIRVWGDNQPQHF.

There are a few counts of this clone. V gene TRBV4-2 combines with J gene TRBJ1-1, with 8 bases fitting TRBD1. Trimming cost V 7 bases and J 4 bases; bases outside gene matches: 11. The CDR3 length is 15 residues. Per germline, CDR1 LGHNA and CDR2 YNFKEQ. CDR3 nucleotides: TGTGCCAGCACAGACAGGGGAAGTTCGTCCACTGAAGCTTTCTTT. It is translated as CASTDRGSSSTEAFF.

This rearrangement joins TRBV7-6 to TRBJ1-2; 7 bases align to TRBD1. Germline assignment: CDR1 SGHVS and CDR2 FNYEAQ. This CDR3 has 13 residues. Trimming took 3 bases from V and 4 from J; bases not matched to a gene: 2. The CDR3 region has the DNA TGTGCCAGCAGCTTCGCAGGGGGCTATGGCTACACCTTC. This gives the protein CASSFAGGYGYTF. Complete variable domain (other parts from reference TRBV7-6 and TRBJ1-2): GAGVSQSPRYKVTKRGQDVALRCDPISGHVSLYWYRQALGQGPEFLTYFNYEAQQDKSGLPNDRFSAERPEGSISTLTIQRTEQRDSAMYRCASSFAGGYGYTFGSGTRLTVV.

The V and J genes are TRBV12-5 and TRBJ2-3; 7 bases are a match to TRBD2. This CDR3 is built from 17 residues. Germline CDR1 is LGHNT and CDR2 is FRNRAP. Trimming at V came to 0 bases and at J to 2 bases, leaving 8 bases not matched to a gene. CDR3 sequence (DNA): TGTGCTAGTGGTTTGGTACGGAGCGGGACTTACACAGATACGCAGTATTTT. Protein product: CASGLVRSGTYTDTQYF.

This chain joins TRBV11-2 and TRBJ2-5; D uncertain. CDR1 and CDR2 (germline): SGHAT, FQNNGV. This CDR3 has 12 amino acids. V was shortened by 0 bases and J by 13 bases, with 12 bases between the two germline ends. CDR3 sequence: CASSLDGDFPYF. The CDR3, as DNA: TGTGCCAGCAGCTTAGATGGCGACTTCCCGTACTTC.

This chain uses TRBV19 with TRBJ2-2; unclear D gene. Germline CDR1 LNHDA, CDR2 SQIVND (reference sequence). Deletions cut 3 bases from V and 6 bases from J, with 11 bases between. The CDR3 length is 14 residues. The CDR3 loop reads CASSISTVPGELFF. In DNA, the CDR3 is TGTGCCAGTAGTATCTCTACAGTGCCCGGGGAGCTGTTTTTT.

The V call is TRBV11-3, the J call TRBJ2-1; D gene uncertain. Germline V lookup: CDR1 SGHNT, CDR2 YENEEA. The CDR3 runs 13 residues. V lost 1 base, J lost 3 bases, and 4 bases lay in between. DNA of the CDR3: TGTGCCAGCAGCTTAGGAGTCTACAATGAGCAGTTCTTC. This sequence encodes CASSLGVYNEQFF.

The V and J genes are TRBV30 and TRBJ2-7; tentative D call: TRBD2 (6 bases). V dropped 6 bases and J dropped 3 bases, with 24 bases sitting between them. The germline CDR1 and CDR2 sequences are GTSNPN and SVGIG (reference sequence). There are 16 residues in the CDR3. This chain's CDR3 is CACTSIGTESFYEQYF. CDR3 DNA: TGTGCCTGCACCTCGATAGGGACTGAGTCCTTCTACGAGCAGTACTTC.

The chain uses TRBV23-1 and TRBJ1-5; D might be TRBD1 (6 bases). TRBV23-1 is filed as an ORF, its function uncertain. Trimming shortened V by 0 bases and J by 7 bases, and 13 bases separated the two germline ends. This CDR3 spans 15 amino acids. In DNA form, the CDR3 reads TGCGCCAGCAGTCAATCGTCCAGGGGAGGGCAGCCCCAGCATTTT. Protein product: CASSQSSRGGQPQHF.

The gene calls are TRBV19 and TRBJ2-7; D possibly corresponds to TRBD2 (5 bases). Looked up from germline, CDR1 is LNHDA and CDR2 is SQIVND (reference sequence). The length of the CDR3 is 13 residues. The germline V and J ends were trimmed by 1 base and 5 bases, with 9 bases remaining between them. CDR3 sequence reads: CASSIATRDEQYF. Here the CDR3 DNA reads TGTGCCAGTAGTATAGCTACGAGGGACGAGCAGTACTTC. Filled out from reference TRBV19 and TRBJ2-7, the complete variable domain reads DGGITQSPKYLFRKEGQNVTLSCEQNLNHDAMYWYRQDPGQGLRLIYYSQIVNDFQKGDIAEGYSVSREKKESFPLTVTSAQKNPTAFYLCASSIATRDEQYFGPGTRLTVT.

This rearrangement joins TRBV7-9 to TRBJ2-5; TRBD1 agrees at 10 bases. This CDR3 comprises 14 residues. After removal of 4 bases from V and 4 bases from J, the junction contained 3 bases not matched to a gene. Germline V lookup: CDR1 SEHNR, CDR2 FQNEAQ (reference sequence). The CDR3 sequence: CASSSRTGGETQYF. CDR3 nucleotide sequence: TGTGCCAGCAGCTCTAGGACAGGGGGAGAGACCCAGTACTTC.

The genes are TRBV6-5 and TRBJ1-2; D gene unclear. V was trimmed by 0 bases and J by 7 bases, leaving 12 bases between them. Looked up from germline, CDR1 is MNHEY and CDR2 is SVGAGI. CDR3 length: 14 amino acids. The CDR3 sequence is CASSYSAGNGGYTF. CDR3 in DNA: TGTGCCAGCAGTTACTCAGCCGGGAATGGTGGCTACACCTTC.

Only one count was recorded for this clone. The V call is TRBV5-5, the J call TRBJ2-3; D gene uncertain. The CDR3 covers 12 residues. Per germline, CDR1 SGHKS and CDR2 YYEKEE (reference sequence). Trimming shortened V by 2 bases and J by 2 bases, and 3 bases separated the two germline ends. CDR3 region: CASSFYTDTQYF. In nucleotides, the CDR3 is TGTGCCAGCAGCTTTTACACAGATACGCAGTATTTT.

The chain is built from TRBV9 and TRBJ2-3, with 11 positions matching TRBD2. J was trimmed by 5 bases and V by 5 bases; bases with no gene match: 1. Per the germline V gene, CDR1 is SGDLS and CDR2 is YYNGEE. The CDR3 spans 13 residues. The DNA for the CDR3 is TGTGCCAGCAGGGGGACTAGCGGAGATACGCAGTATTTT. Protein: CASRGTSGDTQYF.